Below, 15 T cell receptor beta chains from the same sample are listed, as sequenced in a study of blood T cell repertoires in COVID-19. The data were produced by immunoSEQ multiplex PCR, yet TCRdb's version contains in-frame clones alone and is incomplete. Among under 200,000 clones, roughly 86% were seen once, and the ten largest hold 7%. Material: peripheral blood. These receptors originate from a woman over 75 in a cohort sampled during active or convalescent COVID-19.

The chain employs TRBV7-2 and TRBJ2-7; tentatively, D is TRBD2 (7 bases). Per germline, CDR1 SGHTA and CDR2 FQGNSA. V dropped 9 bases and J dropped 3 bases, with 21 bases sitting between them. The CDR3 is 15 residues long. The CDR3 sequence is CASHLGGPQFYEQYF. The CDR3 region has the DNA TGTGCCAGTCATTTGGGGGGGCCTCAGTTCTACGAGCAGTACTTC.

The chain uses TRBV5-5 and TRBJ2-5, with TRBD2 as a possible D gene (5 bases). Trimming took 0 bases from V and 7 from J, leaving 13 bases between them. Germline values: CDR1 SGHKS, CDR2 YYEKEE (reference sequence). This CDR3 comprises 14 residues. CDR3 DNA: TGTGCCAGCAGCTTGGCGGCAGTCGCGGGGACCCAGTACTTC. This sequence encodes CASSLAAVAGTQYF.

J is TRBJ2-7 and V is TRBV7-9; TRBD1 matches 8 bases. V was pared by 5 bases and J by 5 bases, with 11 bases of the junction left unmatched. The length of the CDR3 is 15 residues. Germline V gene data show CDR1 as SEHNR and CDR2 as FQNEAQ (reference sequence). The chain's CDR3 is CASSPLDRDFHEQYV. The CDR3 DNA follows: TGTGCCAGCAGCCCCTTGGACAGGGATTTTCACGAGCAGTACGTC.

The V gene is TRBV7-2, the J gene TRBJ1-6; perhaps TRBD1 as D (5 bases). Germline loops: CDR1 SGHTA, CDR2 FQGNSA. The germline V and J ends were trimmed by 1 base and 10 bases, with 8 bases remaining between them. The CDR3 runs 13 residues. The CDR3 is CASSLGRVSPLHF. DNA for the CDR3: TGTGCCAGCAGCTTAGGCAGGGTCTCACCCCTCCACTTT. Full variable domain (remainder filled in from reference TRBV7-2 and TRBJ1-6): GAGVSQSPSNKVTEKGKDVELRCDPISGHTALYWYRQSLGQGLEFLIYFQGNSAPDKSGLPSDRFSAERTGGSVSTLTIQRTQQEDSAVYLCASSLGRVSPLHFGNGTRLTVT.

The gene calls are TRBV2 and TRBJ1-2, with D perhaps matching TRBD1 (5 bases). The length of the CDR3 is 14 residues. CDR1 and CDR2 (germline): SNHLY, FYNNEI. V was shortened by 7 bases and J by 6 bases, with 18 bases between the two germline ends. The CDR3 nucleotides are TGTGCCAGCAACTCCAGGGTTGGAGGGGATGGCTACACCTTC. As protein: CASNSRVGGDGYTF.

This sequence joins TRBV5-4 and TRBJ2-7; 8 nucleotides agree with TRBD1. Germline lookup yields CDR1 SGHNT and CDR2 YYREEE (reference sequence). J lost 2 bases, V lost 3 bases, and 7 bases had no gene match. CDR3 length: 15 amino acids. This CDR3 is CASSYGQGGPYEQYF. The CDR3, as DNA: TGTGCCAGCAGCTATGGACAGGGAGGTCCCTACGAGCAGTACTTC.

J is TRBJ2-3 and V is TRBV3-1 (or the pseudogene TRBV3-2); 8 bases are a match to TRBD2. In germline, CDR1 is LGHDT, CDR2 YNNKEL (reference sequence). This CDR3 contains 20 residues. The trim removed 2 bases at V and 2 bases at J, leaving 18 bases unmatched. The CDR3 sequence is CASSQPWLAGPRGFTDTQYF. CDR3 DNA sequence: TGTGCCAGCAGCCAACCGTGGCTAGCGGGCCCCCGGGGGTTCACAGATACGCAGTATTTT.

The chain employs TRBV27 and TRBJ2-7; 9 bases map to TRBD1. The germline CDR1 and CDR2 sequences are MNHEY and SMNVEV (reference sequence). Trimming took 6 bases from V and 4 from J; bases not matched to a gene: 10. The CDR3 is 15 amino acids. CDR3 coding DNA: TGTGCCAGCAGCTCTCCGGGACAGGGAGTTTACGAGCAGTACGTC. Protein product: CASSSPGQGVYEQYV.

The chain recombines TRBV18 with TRBJ2-1; D is perhaps TRBD2 (5 bases). Germline V CDR1 and CDR2: KGHSH, LQKENI. With 3 bases removed from V and 10 bases from J, the gap between germline ends came to 22 bases. The CDR3 length is 16 residues. CDR3 sequence: CASSPNGFPTSGEQFF. Written as DNA, the CDR3 is TGTGCCAGCTCACCCAACGGGTTCCCGACCTCGGGGGAGCAGTTCTTC.

The chain has TRBV7-6 and TRBJ2-5, with 9 bases that match TRBD1. The ends lost 8 bases at V and 7 bases at J; junction bases unmatched: 11. The CDR3 extends over 14 amino acids. Germline V gene sequence: CDR1 SGHVS, CDR2 FNYEAQ. In DNA, the CDR3 is TGTGCCAGCGGCCGCCCGACAGGGGGGGGGACCCAGTACTTC. Translating gives CASGRPTGGGTQYF.

V gene TRBV19 combines with J gene TRBJ1-5, with D hard to call. This CDR3 spans 14 amino acids. Trimming shortened V by 5 bases and J by 6 bases, and 14 bases separated the two germline ends. CDR1 is LNHDA and CDR2 is SQIVND in the germline V gene (reference sequence). The CDR3 is CASSLRRASQPQHF. The CDR3 bases are TGTGCCAGTAGTCTCCGGAGGGCTAGTCAGCCCCAGCATTTT.

CDR3 nucleotides: TGTGCCAGCAGCTTAGTGGCACCCGGGGAGCTGTTTTTT. Translation: CASSLVAPGELFF. The chain has TRBV11-3 and TRBJ2-2, with no clear D. Germline V gives CDR1 SGHNT, CDR2 YENEEA. This CDR3 contains 13 residues. V dropped 1 base and J dropped 6 bases, with 6 bases sitting between them.

This chain links TRBV6-5 with TRBJ1-4; no clear D. V shed 2 bases and J shed 6 bases, with 10 bases lying between them. The germline gives CDR1 MNHEY, CDR2 SVGAGI. The CDR3 loop spans 14 amino acids. The CDR3 nucleotides read TGTGCCAGCAGTTACGACGGGATAGATGAAAAACTGTTTTTT. Amino acid sequence: CASSYDGIDEKLFF.

This clone has a single count. Written as DNA, the CDR3 is TGTGCCAGCAGTGACGACAGGGGGAACACTGAAGCTTTCTTT. Its protein is CASSDDRGNTEAFF. The genes are TRBV6-1 and TRBJ1-1, with 8 nucleotides matching TRBD1. There are 14 residues in the CDR3. Germline trimming cut 3 bases from V and 1 base from J; bases unmatched to any gene: 1. CDR1 and CDR2 from the germline V gene are MNHNS and SASEGT.

The gene calls are TRBV19 and TRBJ2-7; 8 bases are shared with TRBD1. V dropped 3 bases and J dropped 3; count of bases not matched to a gene: 7. The CDR3 has 15 residues. Germline V lookup: CDR1 LNHDA, CDR2 SQIVND (reference sequence). CDR3 in DNA: TGTGCCAGTAGTATCGGTGGACAGGGAGGCTACGAGCAGTACTTC. This gives the protein CASSIGGQGGYEQYF. The full variable domain, completed using reference TRBV19 and TRBJ2-7, is DGGITQSPKYLFRKEGQNVTLSCEQNLNHDAMYWYRQDPGQGLRLIYYSQIVNDFQKGDIAEGYSVSREKKESFPLTVTSAQKNPTAFYLCASSIGGQGGYEQYFGPGTRLTVT.